These 27 T cell receptor beta chains were all obtained from the same sample, sequenced in a study of blood T cell repertoires in COVID-19. Produced via immunoSEQ multiplex PCR; TCRdb's table is partial and in-frame only. The table records 200,000 or so clones, 70% to 90% of them present only once. The specimen was PBMCs or T cells enriched from blood (not recorded which). The origin of the receptors is a woman aged 40 to 55 with acute COVID-19.

The V gene is TRBV6-1, the J gene TRBJ1-5; TRBD1 matches at 7 bases. Germline CDR1 is MNHNS and CDR2 is SASEGT. This CDR3 contains 15 residues. Germline trimming cut 2 bases from V and 3 bases from J; bases unmatched to any gene: 4. For the CDR3, the DNA is TGTGCCAGCAGTGAAAGACAGGGTCCCAATCAGCCCCAGCATTTT. It codes for CASSERQGPNQPQHF.

Here the CDR3 reads CASSLVGGATYEQYF. CDR3 in DNA: TGCGCCAGCAGCTTGGTTGGGGGGGCCACCTACGAGCAGTACTTC. The rearrangement uses TRBV5-1 and TRBJ2-7; the D gene is possibly TRBD2 (7 bases). Deletions cut 0 bases from V and 2 bases from J, with 12 bases between. CDR1 and CDR2 (germline): SGHRS, YFSETQ. This CDR3 has 15 amino acids.

Written as DNA, the CDR3 is TGTGCCAGTAGTATGTTGGGACAGGTTGGGATTCAGCCCCAGCATTTT. This sequence encodes CASSMLGQVGIQPQHF. The chain uses TRBV19 and TRBJ1-5, with 8 nucleotides matching TRBD1. This CDR3 contains 16 residues. Germline assignment: CDR1 LNHDA and CDR2 SQIVND (reference sequence). Trimming at V came to 3 bases and at J to 6 bases, leaving 10 bases not matched to a gene.

The gene calls are TRBV7-9 and TRBJ2-7; 7 bases align to TRBD2. After removal of 4 bases from V and 0 bases from J, the junction contained 9 bases not matched to a gene. The germline CDR1 and CDR2 sequences are SEHNR and FQNEAQ (reference sequence). The CDR3 is made up of 16 amino acids. The CDR3 sequence: CASSSLTGGGSYEQYF. The DNA for the CDR3 is TGTGCCAGCAGCTCTCTTACGGGCGGGGGCTCCTACGAGCAGTACTTC.

CDR3 loop: CASSSLPRGDGVNTEAFF. The CDR3, as DNA: TGTGCCAGCTCATCCCTGCCCAGGGGTGATGGTGTGAACACTGAAGCTTTCTTT. The chain uses TRBV18 and TRBJ1-1; possible D gene TRBD1, 6 bases. With 5 bases removed from V and 0 bases from J, the gap between germline ends came to 22 bases. In germline, CDR1 is KGHSH, CDR2 LQKENI. The CDR3 length is 18 residues.

This rearrangement joins TRBV4-3 to TRBJ2-3; 8 bases are a match to TRBD1. The germline V gene has CDR1 LGHNA and CDR2 YSLEER. V lost 1 base and J lost 5; bases outside the gene matches: 5. The CDR3 totals 15 residues. This CDR3 reads CASSQVGQGQDTQYF. In DNA form, the CDR3 reads TGCGCCAGCAGCCAAGTCGGACAGGGACAAGATACGCAGTATTTT.

CDR3 nucleotide sequence: TGTGCCAGCAGTCCACGCCCCGGGGCTAACTATGGCTACACCTTC. Amino acid sequence: CASSPRPGANYGYTF. The rearrangement uses TRBV6-5 and TRBJ1-2; D is undetermined. The V gene lost 5 bases and the J gene lost 0 bases, with 13 bases spanning the gap. Germline V gives CDR1 MNHEY, CDR2 SVGAGI. This CDR3 has 15 amino acids.

This clone showed up just a few times. CDR3 amino acids: CASSRDKTVYNEQFF. In DNA form, the CDR3 reads TGTGCCAGCTCCCGGGACAAGACCGTTTACAATGAGCAGTTCTTC. The chain uses TRBV25-1 and TRBJ2-1, with a possible D match to TRBD1 (6 bases). Germline CDR1 MGHDK, CDR2 SYGVNS. Trimming took 8 bases from V and 4 from J, leaving 18 bases between them. CDR3 length equals 15 residues.

This sequence joins TRBV9 and TRBJ1-4; D gene unclear. Trimming took off 3 bases at V and 12 bases at J, with 12 bases between the two ends. The CDR3 length is 12 residues. Germline V gene lookup returns CDR1 SGDLS and CDR2 YYNGEE. CDR3 amino acids: CASSGDKEELFF. CDR3 sequence (DNA): TGTGCCAGCAGCGGAGACAAGGAAGAACTGTTTTTT.

The gene calls are TRBV5-1 and TRBJ2-4, with 10 bases fitting TRBD1. The CDR3 totals 15 residues. Trimming cost V 4 bases and J 10 bases; bases outside gene matches: 11. Germline CDR1 and CDR2: SGHRS and YFSETQ. The CDR3 nucleotides are TGCGCCAGCAGCGAAATGACAGGGGGCCTATCTATTCAGTACTTC. Protein product: CASSEMTGGLSIQYF.

The chain uses TRBV2 and TRBJ1-6, with D possibly matching TRBD1 (6 bases). From germline, CDR1 is SNHLY and CDR2 FYNNEI. With 7 bases removed from V and 7 bases from J, the gap between germline ends came to 17 bases. The CDR3 runs 15 residues. The CDR3 nucleotides are TGTGCCAGCACAGGGGAGGGACTGGAAAATTCACCCCTCCACTTT. Translation gives CASTGEGLENSPLHF.

The genes are TRBV11-2 and TRBJ1-6; no definite D call. Germline CDR1 SGHAT, CDR2 FQNNGV. CDR3 size: 15 residues. The V and J ends lost 0 bases and 11 bases respectively, with 14 bases between them. In nucleotides, the CDR3 is TGTGCCAGCAGCTTAGATCCAGAAGTTAAAGCACCCCTCCACTTT. Protein sequence: CASSLDPEVKAPLHF.

V gene TRBV10-2 combines with J gene TRBJ2-2, with 8 nucleotides matching TRBD2. Trimming at V came to 3 bases and at J to 4 bases, leaving 10 bases not matched to a gene. This CDR3 has 17 residues. CDR1 and CDR2 (germline): WSHSY, SAAADI. The CDR3 region has the DNA TGCGCCAGCAGTGACCCATGGGGGACTAGTGCCACCGGGGAGCTGTTTTTT. As protein: CASSDPWGTSATGELFF.

J is TRBJ1-1 and V is TRBV2, with D maybe TRBD1 (5 bases). V lost 9 bases, J lost 1 base, and 18 bases lay in between. This CDR3 comprises 15 residues. Germline-derived CDR1 and CDR2 are SNHLY and FYNNEI. CDR3 coding DNA: TGTGCCAGATCGTCGGGGGGGATGTGGAACACTGAAGCTTTCTTT. This codes for CARSSGGMWNTEAFF.

CDR3 protein: CASSRGLAVLSYEQYF. In DNA, the CDR3 is TGCGCCAGCAGCCGGGGACTAGCGGTCCTCTCCTACGAGCAGTACTTC. The chain uses TRBV5-1 and TRBJ2-7, with 11 bases lining up with TRBD2. Per germline, CDR1 SGHRS and CDR2 YFSETQ. V lost 4 bases and J lost 0; bases outside the gene matches: 6. The CDR3 is made up of 16 amino acids.

This sequence joins TRBV4-2 and TRBJ1-2, with a weak D call TRBD1 (6 bases). Trimming removed 4 bases from V and 2 bases from J, with 14 bases in between. Germline CDR1 and CDR2: LGHNA and YNFKEQ. The CDR3 consists of 15 residues. CDR3 residues: CASSPDLGANYGYTF. The CDR3 DNA reads as TGTGCCAGCAGCCCAGACTTGGGGGCCAACTATGGCTACACCTTC.

A few counts support this clone. The CDR3 nucleotides are TGTGCCAGCAGTTACGACAGGGGAAATTCACCCCTCCACTTT. Its protein product is CASSYDRGNSPLHF. This chain links TRBV6-2 or TRBV6-3 with TRBJ1-6; TRBD1 matches at 8 bases. Germline CDR1 and CDR2: MNHEY and SVGEGT. This CDR3 region has 14 residues. V shed 2 bases and J 7 bases; nucleotides not matched to a gene: 1.

The V gene is TRBV5-6, the J gene TRBJ1-2, with D uncertain. Germline V gene lookup returns CDR1 SGHDT and CDR2 YYEEEE. Between the trimmed V and J ends, which lost 3 bases and 4 bases, there was a span of 7 bases. The CDR3 runs to 12 residues. The CDR3 coding sequence is TGTGCCAGCAGCTCAAACAGCTATGGCTACACCTTC. The encoded protein is CASSSNSYGYTF.

The rearrangement uses TRBV5-4 and TRBJ2-3; 8 bases are a match to TRBD2. The CDR3 loop spans 16 amino acids. Trimming removed 1 base from V and 3 bases from J; junction bases left unmatched: 7. Germline CDR1 is SGHNT and CDR2 is YYREEE (reference sequence). For the CDR3, the DNA is TGTGCCAGCAGCTTGCCCGCCGCGGGAGGAACAGATACGCAGTATTTT. This encodes CASSLPAAGGTDTQYF.

The gene calls are TRBV4-2 and TRBJ1-1; a weak D match, TRBD1 (6 bases). This CDR3 comprises 11 residues. Trimming pared 7 bases from V and 8 bases from J, leaving 11 bases between. The germline V gene has CDR1 LGHNA and CDR2 YNFKEQ. CDR3 sequence reads: CASTTTGEAFF. Here the CDR3 DNA reads TGTGCCAGCACTACCACAGGGGAAGCTTTCTTT.

The chain carries TRBV19 and TRBJ2-1; TRBD2 matches at 8 bases. This CDR3 region has 15 residues. Unmatched junction bases numbered 6, after V lost 5 bases and J lost 3 bases. Looked up from germline, CDR1 is LNHDA and CDR2 is SQIVND (reference sequence). The CDR3 sequence is CASSVLTSDYNEQFF. CDR3 nucleotides: TGTGCCAGTAGTGTCTTGACTAGCGACTACAATGAGCAGTTCTTC.

This clone occurred a few times. The chain couples TRBV9 to TRBJ1-2, with D tentatively TRBD1 (5 bases). The CDR3 consists of 17 residues. Trimming left V 4 bases short and J 1 base short, with 20 bases between. CDR1 is SGDLS and CDR2 is YYNGEE in the germline V gene. CDR3 in DNA: TGTGCCAGCAGCCTACCAGAAACAGGCGACTTTAACTATGGCTACACCTTC. This codes for CASSLPETGDFNYGYTF. The complete variable domain, with remaining parts taken from reference TRBV9 and TRBJ1-2, reads DSGVTQTPKHLITATGQRVTLRCSPRSGDLSVYWYQQSLDQGLQFLIQYYNGEERAKGNILERFSAQQFPDLHSELNLSSLELGDSALYFCASSLPETGDFNYGYTFGSGTRLTVV.

The chain has TRBV19 and TRBJ1-1; the D is unclear. Germline V CDR1 and CDR2: LNHDA, SQIVND (reference sequence). CDR3 size: 11 residues. The V end was cut by 10 bases, the J end by 4 bases, with 10 bases between. The CDR3 is CATNTGTEAFF. CDR3 nucleotide sequence: TGTGCCACTAATACGGGCACTGAAGCTTTCTTT.

The chain has TRBV11-2 and TRBJ1-2; no definite D call. The CDR3 spans 15 residues. Per germline, CDR1 SGHAT and CDR2 FQNNGV. Trimming cost V 0 bases and J 6 bases, with 14 bases left between them. The CDR3 sequence is CASSLDEGRTHGYTF. CDR3 coding DNA: TGTGCCAGCAGCTTAGATGAGGGAAGGACCCATGGCTACACCTTC.

The chain carries TRBV19 and TRBJ1-5; the match to TRBD1 covers 7 bases. The J segment lost 6 bases and the V segment lost 5 bases, leaving 7 bases of the junction unmatched. The germline gives CDR1 LNHDA, CDR2 SQIVND (reference sequence). The CDR3 runs 14 residues. CDR3 loop: CASSAPTGSQPQHF. The CDR3 DNA reads TGTGCCAGTAGTGCGCCGACAGGGTCTCAGCCCCAGCATTTT.

This clone is categorized as medium-sized. The chain's CDR3 is CASSLEGHWGYEQYF. The DNA for the CDR3 is TGCGCCAGCAGCTTGGAGGGGCATTGGGGCTACGAGCAGTACTTC. The chain uses TRBV5-1 and TRBJ2-7, with TRBD1 as a possible D gene (5 bases). With 0 bases removed from V and 3 bases from J, the gap between germline ends came to 13 bases. There are 15 residues in the CDR3. CDR1 SGHRS and CDR2 YFSETQ come from the germline V gene.

J is TRBJ2-1 and V is TRBV11-3, with 7 bases matching TRBD1. The CDR3 is 12 residues long. Germline lookup yields CDR1 SGHNT and CDR2 YENEEA. The J segment lost 16 bases and the V segment lost 2 bases, leaving 8 bases of the junction unmatched. In nucleotides, the CDR3 is TGTGCCAGCAGCTTATCCTTGGGACAGCCCTTCTTC. Encoded protein: CASSLSLGQPFF. The full variable domain, rest sourced from reference TRBV11-3 and TRBJ2-1, is EAGVVQSPRYKIIEKKQPVAFWCNPISGHNTLYWYLQNLGQGPELLIRYENEEAVDDSQLPKDRFSAERLKGVDSTLKIQPAELGDSAVYLCASSLSLGQPFFGPGTRLTVL.